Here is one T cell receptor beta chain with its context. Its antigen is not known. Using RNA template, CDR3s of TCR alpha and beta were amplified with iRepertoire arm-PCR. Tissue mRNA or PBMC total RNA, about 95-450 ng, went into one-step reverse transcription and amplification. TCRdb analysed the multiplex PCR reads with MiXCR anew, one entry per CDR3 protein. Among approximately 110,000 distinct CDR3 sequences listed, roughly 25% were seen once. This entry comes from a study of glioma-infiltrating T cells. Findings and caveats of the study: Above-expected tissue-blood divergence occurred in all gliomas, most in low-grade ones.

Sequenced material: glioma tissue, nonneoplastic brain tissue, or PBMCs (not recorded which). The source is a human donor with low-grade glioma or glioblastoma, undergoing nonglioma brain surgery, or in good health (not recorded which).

CDR3 loop: CASRARADTQYF. The CDR3 DNA sequence: TGTGCCAGCAGGGCCAGGGCAGATACGCAGTATTTT. The chain is built from TRBV11-2 and TRBJ2-3; perhaps TRBD1 as D (5 bases). The CDR3 runs 12 residues. V lost 6 bases, J lost 4 bases, and 8 bases lay in between. Germline V gene data show CDR1 as SGHAT and CDR2 as FQNNGV.